This is a list of T cell receptor beta chains from one sample in a study of T cell repertoires in cytomegalovirus infection. Using its own MiXCR run on the reads, TCRdb lists one record per CDR3 protein. The sample includes about 180,000 distinct CDR3 sequences, under 15% of them seen just once. The material sequenced was PBMCs. Receptor source: a human donor in good health (CMV status not recorded). Some clones in this sample may be carry-over from other donors' samples. CDR3s include the opening cysteine and the closing phenylalanine or tryptophan. The D gene is left open where the match is weak. Size is stated for part of the rows, as once, few or many counts, or as a class when the clone is expanded.

D gene	clone size	J gene	V gene	CDR3 protein	CDR3 DNA
TRBD1	few	TRBJ1-1	TRBV20-1	CSSRDRGTEAFF	TGCAGCTCCCGGGACAGGGGCACTGAAGCTTTCTTT
NA	few	TRBJ1-1	TRBV20-1	CSALQGFTEAFF	TGCAGTGCACTGCAAGGGTTCACTGAAGCTTTCTTT
NA	few	TRBJ1-2	TRBV10-3	CAIKDSDNYGYTF	TGTGCCATCAAGGACTCGGATAACTATGGCTACACCTTC
NA	few	TRBJ1-1	TRBV7-9	CASSLRNDPNTEAFF	TGTGCCAGCAGCTTACGCAATGACCCGAACACTGAAGCTTTCTTT
NA	NA	TRBJ2-3	TRBV5-5	CASSLFGGAAGDTQYF	TGTGCCAGCAGCTTGTTTGGTGGGGCAGCGGGAGATACGCAGTATTTT
NA	few	TRBJ2-4	TRBV20-1	CSAEPLAKNIQYF	TGCAGTGCGGAGCCTCTAGCCAAAAACATTCAGTACTTC
NA	few	TRBJ2-5	TRBV6-5	CASSYGSYQETQYF	TGTGCCAGCAGTTACGGGTCCTACCAAGAGACCCAGTACTTC
NA	few	TRBJ2-7	TRBV12-3/TRBV12-4	CASSLWAGNYEQYF	TGTGCCAGCAGTTTATGGGCGGGCAACTACGAGCAGTACTTC
TRBD1	NA	TRBJ1-3	TRBV28	CASIPDRVGNTIYF	TGTGCCAGCATTCCCGACAGGGTAGGAAACACCATATATTTT
NA	NA	TRBJ1-5	TRBV27	CASGGVKPQHF	TGTGCCAGCGGGGGGGTAAAGCCCCAGCATTTT
NA	many	TRBJ2-2	TRBV11-2	CASSSTGNTGELFF	TGTGCCAGCAGCTCTACAGGGAACACCGGGGAGCTGTTTTTT
NA	few	TRBJ2-1	TRBV20-1	CSANIASASSYNEQFF	TGCAGTGCCAATATAGCGAGCGCTAGCTCCTACAATGAGCAGTTCTTC
TRBD1	few	TRBJ2-1	TRBV29-1	CSVDRGNEQFF	TGCAGCGTGGACAGGGGCAATGAGCAGTTCTTC
NA	many	TRBJ2-7	TRBV6-1	CAASASISYEQYF	TGTGCCGCCTCGGCCTCCATATCCTACGAGCAGTACTTC
NA	many	TRBJ2-1	TRBV10-3	CAIMGRGEINEQFF	TGTGCCATCATGGGCAGGGGAGAGATTAATGAGCAGTTCTTC
NA	few	TRBJ1-5	TRBV5-6	CASSLAGRTGQPQHF	TGTGCCAGCAGCCTAGCGGGACGAACGGGTCAGCCCCAGCATTTT
TRBD2	many	TRBJ2-7	TRBV10-3	CAISRTSGRSSSYEQYF	TGTGCCATCAGTAGGACTAGCGGGAGGTCGAGCTCCTACGAGCAGTACTTC
NA	few	TRBJ2-5	TRBV29-1	CSVDVGREETQYF	TGCAGCGTTGACGTCGGGCGAGAGGAGACCCAGTACTTC
NA	NA	TRBJ2-7	TRBV12-3/TRBV12-4	CASGTRGSPRQYF	TGTGCCAGCGGGACCCGGGGGTCGCCTCGGCAGTACTTC
NA	few	TRBJ1-1	TRBV20-1	CSPKNSQNTEAFF	TGCAGTCCCAAGAACAGCCAAAACACTGAAGCTTTCTTT
TRBD1	few	TRBJ2-1	TRBV7-7	CASSSGTGGFDEQFF	TGTGCTAGCAGCTCCGGGACAGGGGGTTTCGATGAGCAGTTCTTC
TRBD2	NA	TRBJ2-7	TRBV2	CASSVGLALEQYF	TGTGCCAGCAGTGTAGGACTAGCGCTCGAGCAGTACTTC
NA	NA	TRBJ2-2	TRBV5-1	CASSLAPGQGPGELFF	TGCGCCAGCAGCTTGGCCCCCGGGCAGGGGCCGGGGGAGCTGTTTTTT
TRBD1	NA	TRBJ1-1	TRBV4-1	CASSQGQGAAEAFF	TGCGCCAGCAGCCAAGGACAGGGGGCCGCTGAAGCTTTCTTT
NA	many	TRBJ2-5	TRBV7-6	CASSLTLGGAETQYF	TGTGCCAGCAGCCTAACTTTGGGGGGGGCTGAGACCCAGTACTTC
NA	few	TRBJ1-5	TRBV6-2/TRBV6-3	CASGAGQPQHF	TGTGCCAGTGGGGCGGGACAGCCCCAGCATTTT
NA	few	TRBJ1-1	TRBV29-1	CSVEVAQNTEAFF	TGCAGCGTTGAAGTAGCGCAGAACACTGAAGCTTTCTTT
TRBD2	few	TRBJ2-1	TRBV29-1	CSARREGSNEQFF	TGCAGCGCTAGGCGGGAGGGCTCCAATGAGCAGTTCTTC
NA	NA	TRBJ1-2	TRBV5-6	CASSLPGAANYGHTF	TGTGCCAGCAGCCTACCAGGGGCAGCGAACTATGGCCACACCTTC
TRBD1	many	TRBJ2-3	TRBV7-2	CASSLDRDATQYF	TGTGCCAGCAGCCTGGACAGGGATGCTACGCAGTATTTT
NA	NA	TRBJ2-2	TRBV27	CASSLGQVGELFF	TGTGCCAGCAGTTTGGGGCAGGTCGGGGAGCTGTTTTTT
NA	many	TRBJ1-1	TRBV25-1	CASSARQQTNTEAFF	TGTGCCAGCAGTGCGCGACAGCAAACGAACACTGAAGCTTTCTTT
NA	NA	TRBJ2-7	TRBV18	CASSPHATSHEQYF	TGTGCCAGCTCACCTCACGCGACTAGTCACGAGCAGTACTTC
TRBD1	few	TRBJ2-7	TRBV25-1	CASSDPGTGSYEQYF	TGTGCCAGCAGTGATCCCGGGACAGGATCCTACGAGCAGTACTTC
NA	NA	TRBJ2-1	TRBV5-4	CASSPAENPYNEQFF	TGTGCCAGCAGCCCGGCGGAGAACCCCTACAATGAGCAGTTCTTC
NA	few	TRBJ2-5	TRBV20-1	CSARSGETQYF	TGCAGTGCTAGGAGTGGGGAGACCCAGTACTTC
NA	many	TRBJ2-7	TRBV7-2	CASSPRTAGRSYEQYF	TGTGCCAGCAGCCCCCGGACCGCGGGGCGATCCTACGAGCAGTACTTC